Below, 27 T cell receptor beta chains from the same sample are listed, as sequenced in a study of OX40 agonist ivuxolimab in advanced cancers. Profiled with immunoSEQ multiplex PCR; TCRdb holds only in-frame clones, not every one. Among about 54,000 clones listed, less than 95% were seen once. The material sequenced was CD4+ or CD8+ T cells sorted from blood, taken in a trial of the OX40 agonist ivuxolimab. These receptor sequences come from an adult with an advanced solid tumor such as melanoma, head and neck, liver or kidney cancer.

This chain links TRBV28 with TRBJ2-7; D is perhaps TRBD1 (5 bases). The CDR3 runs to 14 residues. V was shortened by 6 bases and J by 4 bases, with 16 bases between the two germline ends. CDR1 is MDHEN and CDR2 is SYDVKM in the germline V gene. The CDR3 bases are TGTGCCAGCAGCCCAGTGGGGCCCGAATACGAGCAGTACTTC. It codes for CASSPVGPEYEQYF.

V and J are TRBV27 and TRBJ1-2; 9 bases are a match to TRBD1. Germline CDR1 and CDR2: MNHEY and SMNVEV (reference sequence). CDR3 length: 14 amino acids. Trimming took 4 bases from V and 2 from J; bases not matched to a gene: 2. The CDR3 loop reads CASSYGTGNYGYTF. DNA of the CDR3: TGTGCCAGCAGTTACGGGACAGGGAACTATGGCTACACCTTC.

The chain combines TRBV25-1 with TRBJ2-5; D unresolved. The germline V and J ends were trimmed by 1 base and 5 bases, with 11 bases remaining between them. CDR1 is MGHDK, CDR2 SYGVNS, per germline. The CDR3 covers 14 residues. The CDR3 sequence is CASSESITWETQYF. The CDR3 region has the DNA TGTGCCAGCAGTGAATCAATAACCTGGGAGACCCAGTACTTC.

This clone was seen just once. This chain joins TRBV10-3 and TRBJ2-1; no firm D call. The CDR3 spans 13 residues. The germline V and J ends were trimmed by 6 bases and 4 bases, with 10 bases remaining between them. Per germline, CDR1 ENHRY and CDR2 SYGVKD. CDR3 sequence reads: CAISPEGYNEQFF. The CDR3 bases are TGTGCCATCAGCCCAGAAGGGTACAATGAGCAGTTCTTC.

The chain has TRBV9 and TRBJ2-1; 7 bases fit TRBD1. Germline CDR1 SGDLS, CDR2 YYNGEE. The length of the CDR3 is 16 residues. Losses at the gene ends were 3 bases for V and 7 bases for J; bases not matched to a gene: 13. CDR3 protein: CASSAPSGTVGNEQFF. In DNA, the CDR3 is TGTGCCAGCAGCGCTCCCTCCGGGACAGTTGGAAATGAGCAGTTCTTC.

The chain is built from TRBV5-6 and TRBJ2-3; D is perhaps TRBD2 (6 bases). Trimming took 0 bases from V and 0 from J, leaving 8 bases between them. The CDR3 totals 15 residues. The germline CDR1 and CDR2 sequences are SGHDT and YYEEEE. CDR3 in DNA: TGTGCCAGCAGCTTGGTGGGGGGTAGCACAGATACGCAGTATTTT. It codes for CASSLVGGSTDTQYF. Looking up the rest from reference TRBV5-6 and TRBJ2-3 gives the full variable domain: DAGVTQSPTHLIKTRGQQVTLRCSPKSGHDTVSWYQQALGQGPQFIFQYYEEEERQRGNFPDRFSGHQFPNYSSELNVNALLLGDSALYLCASSLVGGSTDTQYFGPGTRLTVL.

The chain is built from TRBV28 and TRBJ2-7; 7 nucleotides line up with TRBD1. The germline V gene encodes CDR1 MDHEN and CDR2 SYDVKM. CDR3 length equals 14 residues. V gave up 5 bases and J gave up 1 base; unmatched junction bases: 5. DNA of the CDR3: TGTGCCAGCAGTACAAGACAGGGTTCCTACGAGCAGTACTTC. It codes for CASSTRQGSYEQYF.

The CDR3 spells CASSQVSRSTDTQYF. The CDR3 DNA sequence: TGCGCCAGCAGCCAAGTCAGCCGTAGCACAGATACGCAGTATTTT. This sequence joins TRBV4-3 and TRBJ2-3; the D is unclear. The V end was cut by 1 base, the J end by 0 bases, with 8 bases between. Germline-derived CDR1 and CDR2 are LGHNA and YSLEER. CDR3 length equals 15 residues.

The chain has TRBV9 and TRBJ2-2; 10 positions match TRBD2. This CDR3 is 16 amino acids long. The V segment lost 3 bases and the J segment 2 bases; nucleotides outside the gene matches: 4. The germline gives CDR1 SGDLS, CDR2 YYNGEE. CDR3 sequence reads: CASSGSGGTNTGELFF. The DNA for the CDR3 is TGTGCCAGCAGCGGTAGCGGGGGGACTAACACCGGGGAGCTGTTTTTT.

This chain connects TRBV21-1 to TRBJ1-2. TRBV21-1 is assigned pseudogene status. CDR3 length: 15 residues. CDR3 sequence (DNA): TGTGCCAGCAGCAAACCGGGACGGGGGACTTATGGCTACACCTTC. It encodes CASSKPGRGTYGYTF.

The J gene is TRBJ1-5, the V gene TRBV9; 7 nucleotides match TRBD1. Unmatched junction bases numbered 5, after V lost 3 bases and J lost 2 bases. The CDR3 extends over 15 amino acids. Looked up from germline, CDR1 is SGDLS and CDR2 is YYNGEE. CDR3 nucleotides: TGTGCCAGCAGCGAATCCGGGACAGGCAATCAGCCCCAGCATTTT. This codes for CASSESGTGNQPQHF.

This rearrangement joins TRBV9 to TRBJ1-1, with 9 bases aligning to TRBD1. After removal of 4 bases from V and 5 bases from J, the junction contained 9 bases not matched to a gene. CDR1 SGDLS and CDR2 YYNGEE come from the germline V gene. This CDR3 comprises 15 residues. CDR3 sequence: CASSPITGGWTEAFF. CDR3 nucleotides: TGTGCCAGCAGCCCCATCACAGGGGGCTGGACTGAAGCTTTCTTT.

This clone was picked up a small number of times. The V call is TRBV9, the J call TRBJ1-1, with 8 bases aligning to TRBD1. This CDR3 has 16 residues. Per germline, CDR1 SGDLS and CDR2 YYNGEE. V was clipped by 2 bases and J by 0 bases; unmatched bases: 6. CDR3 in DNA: TGTGCCAGCAGCGTTACAGGGGGTAGAGTGAACACTGAAGCTTTCTTT. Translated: CASSVTGGRVNTEAFF.

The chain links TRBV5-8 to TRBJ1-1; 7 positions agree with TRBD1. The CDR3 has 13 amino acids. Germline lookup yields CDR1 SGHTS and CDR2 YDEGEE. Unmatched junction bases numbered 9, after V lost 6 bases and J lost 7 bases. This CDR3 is CASTLRGGVEAFF. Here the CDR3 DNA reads TGTGCCAGCACGTTGAGAGGGGGCGTTGAAGCTTTCTTT.

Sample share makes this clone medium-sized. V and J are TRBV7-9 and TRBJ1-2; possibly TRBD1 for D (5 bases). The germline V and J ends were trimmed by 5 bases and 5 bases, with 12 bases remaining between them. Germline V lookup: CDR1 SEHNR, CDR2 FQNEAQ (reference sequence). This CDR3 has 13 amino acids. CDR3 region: CASSPGGDYGYTF. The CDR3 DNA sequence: TGTGCCAGCAGCCCTGGGGGGGATTATGGCTACACCTTC.

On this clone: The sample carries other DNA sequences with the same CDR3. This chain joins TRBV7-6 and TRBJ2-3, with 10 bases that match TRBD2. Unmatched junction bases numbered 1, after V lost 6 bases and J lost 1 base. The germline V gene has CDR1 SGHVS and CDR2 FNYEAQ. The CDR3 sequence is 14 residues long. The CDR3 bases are TGTGCCAGCAGTCTAGCGGGGGGCACAGATACGCAGTATTTT. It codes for CASSLAGGTDTQYF.

The CDR3 loop reads CSVTQGTTEAFF. CDR3 in DNA: TGCAGCGTTACCCAGGGGACCACTGAAGCTTTCTTT. This chain connects TRBV29-1 to TRBJ1-1; a weak D match, TRBD1 (6 bases). Germline CDR1 reads SQVTM; CDR2 reads ANQGSEA. The CDR3 spans 12 residues. The V gene lost 5 bases and the J gene lost 4 bases, with 11 bases spanning the gap.

The CDR3 loop reads CASSQDWRDREFYGYTF. CDR3 nucleotide sequence: TGCGCCAGCAGCCAAGACTGGCGGGACAGGGAATTTTATGGCTACACCTTC. The chain links TRBV4-3 to TRBJ1-2; 9 bases are shared with TRBD1. The junction had 10 bases not matched to a gene; V was cut back by 0 bases and J by 5 bases. The CDR3 is made up of 17 amino acids. Germline CDR1 LGHNA, CDR2 YSLEER.

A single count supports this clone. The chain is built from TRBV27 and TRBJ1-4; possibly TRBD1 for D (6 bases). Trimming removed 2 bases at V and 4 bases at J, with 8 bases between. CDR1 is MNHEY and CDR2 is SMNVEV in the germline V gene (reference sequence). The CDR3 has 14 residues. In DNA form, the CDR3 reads TGTGCCAGCAGTTTAGTAGGGGGTAATGAAAAACTGTTTTTT. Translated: CASSLVGGNEKLFF. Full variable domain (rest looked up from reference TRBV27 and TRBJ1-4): EAQVTQNPRYLITVTGKKLTVTCSQNMNHEYMSWYRQDPGLGLRQIYYSMNVEVTDKGDVPEGYKVSRKEKRNFPLILESPSPNQTSLYFCASSLVGGNEKLFFGSGTQLSVL.

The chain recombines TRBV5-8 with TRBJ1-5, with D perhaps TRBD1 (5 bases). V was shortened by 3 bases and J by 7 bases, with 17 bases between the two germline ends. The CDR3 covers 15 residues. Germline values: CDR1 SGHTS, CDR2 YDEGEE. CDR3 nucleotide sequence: TGTGCCAGCAGCTGGGACCAATCAAGAGGACAGCCCCAGCATTTT. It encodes CASSWDQSRGQPQHF.

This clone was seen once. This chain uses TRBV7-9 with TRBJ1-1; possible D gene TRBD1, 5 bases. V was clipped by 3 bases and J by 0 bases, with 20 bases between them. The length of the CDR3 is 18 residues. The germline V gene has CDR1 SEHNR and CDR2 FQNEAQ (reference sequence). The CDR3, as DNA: TGTGCCAGCAGCTTTCCGGCTCAGGGCCCGCCGATGAACACTGAAGCTTTCTTT. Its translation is CASSFPAQGPPMNTEAFF.

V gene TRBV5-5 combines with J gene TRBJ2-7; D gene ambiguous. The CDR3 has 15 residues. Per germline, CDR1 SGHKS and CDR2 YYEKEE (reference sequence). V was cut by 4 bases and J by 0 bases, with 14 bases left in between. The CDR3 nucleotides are TGTGCCAGCAGCCCAATTACCACCCTCTCCTACGAGCAGTACTTC. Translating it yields CASSPITTLSYEQYF.

CDR3 amino acids: CSVRDRDNYGYTF. As DNA, the CDR3 is TGCAGCGTCAGGGACAGGGATAACTATGGCTACACCTTC. The rearrangement links TRBV29-1 to TRBJ1-2; 9 nucleotides align to TRBD1. From germline, CDR1 is SQVTM and CDR2 ANQGSEA. The CDR3 runs 13 residues. With 6 bases clipped from V and 1 base from J, the junction kept 3 bases outside the gene matches.

CDR3 nucleotides: TGTGCCAGCAGCTTTGGAGAAGGGGGCACTGAAGCTTTCTTT. Protein product: CASSFGEGGTEAFF. V is TRBV5-6 and J is TRBJ1-1; possibly TRBD1 for D (6 bases). Trimming stripped 2 bases from V and 4 bases from J, with 12 bases between. The CDR3 is made up of 14 amino acids. Germline values: CDR1 SGHDT, CDR2 YYEEEE.

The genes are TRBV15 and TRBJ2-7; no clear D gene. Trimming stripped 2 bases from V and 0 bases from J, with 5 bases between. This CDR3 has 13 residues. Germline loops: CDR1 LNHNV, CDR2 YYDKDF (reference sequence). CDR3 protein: CATSRPTSYEQYF. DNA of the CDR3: TGTGCCACCAGCAGACCCACCTCCTACGAGCAGTACTTC.

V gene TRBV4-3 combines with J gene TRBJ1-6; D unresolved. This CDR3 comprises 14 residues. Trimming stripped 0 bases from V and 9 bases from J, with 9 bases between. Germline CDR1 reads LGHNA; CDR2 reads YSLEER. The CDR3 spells CASSQEDGSSPLHF. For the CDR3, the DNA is TGCGCCAGCAGCCAAGAAGACGGGAGTTCACCCCTCCACTTT.

CDR3 DNA sequence: TGTGCCAGCAGCTTTATACAGGGGAGTACCTACGAGCAGTACTTC. The encoded protein is CASSFIQGSTYEQYF. The chain is built from TRBV13 and TRBJ2-7; 7 bases fit TRBD1. The length of the CDR3 is 15 residues. V gave up 3 bases and J gave up 2 bases; unmatched junction bases: 7. Per the germline V gene, CDR1 is PRHDT and CDR2 is FYEKMQ (reference sequence).